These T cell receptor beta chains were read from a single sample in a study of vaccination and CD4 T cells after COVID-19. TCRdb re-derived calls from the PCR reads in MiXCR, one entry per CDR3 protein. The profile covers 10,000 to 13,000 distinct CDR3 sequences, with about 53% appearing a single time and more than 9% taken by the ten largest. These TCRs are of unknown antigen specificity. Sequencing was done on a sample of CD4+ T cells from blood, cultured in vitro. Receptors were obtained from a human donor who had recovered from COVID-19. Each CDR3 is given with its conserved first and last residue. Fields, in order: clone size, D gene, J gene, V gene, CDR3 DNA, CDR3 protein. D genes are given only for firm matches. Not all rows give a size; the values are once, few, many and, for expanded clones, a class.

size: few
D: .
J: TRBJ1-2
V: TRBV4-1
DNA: TGCGCCAGCAGCCAAAATAACTATGGCTACACCTTC
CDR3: CASSQNNYGYTF

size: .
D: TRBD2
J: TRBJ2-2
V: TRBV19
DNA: TGTGCCAGTACCCCTAGCGGGAGTTGGGACACCGGGGAGCTGTTTTTT
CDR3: CASTPSGSWDTGELFF

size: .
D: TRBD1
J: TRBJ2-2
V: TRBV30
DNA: TGTGCCTGGAGTGTGCCCCTCACAGGGGCGAACACCGGGGAGCTGTTTTTT
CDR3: CAWSVPLTGANTGELFF

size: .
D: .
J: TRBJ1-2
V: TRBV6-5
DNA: TGTGCCAGCAGTTACAGCGGGGGGACTAACTATGGCTACACCTTC
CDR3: CASSYSGGTNYGYTF

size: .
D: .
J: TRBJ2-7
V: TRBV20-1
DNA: TGCAGTGCGGTTCCTGAAGGGTACGAGCAGTACTTC
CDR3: CSAVPEGYEQYF

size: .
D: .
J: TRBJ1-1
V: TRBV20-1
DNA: TGCAGTGCTACACCAACAGGCGGCACTGAAGCTTTCTTT
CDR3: CSATPTGGTEAFF

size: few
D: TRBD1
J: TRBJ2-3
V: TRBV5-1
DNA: TGCGCCAGCACCTCGAAGGGGGCTTTGACAGATACGCAGTATTTT
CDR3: CASTSKGALTDTQYF

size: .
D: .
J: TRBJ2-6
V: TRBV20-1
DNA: TGCAGTGCTAGTTACTCTGGGGCCAACGTCCTGACTTTC
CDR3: CSASYSGANVLTF

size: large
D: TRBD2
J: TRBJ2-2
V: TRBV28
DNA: TGTGCCAGCAGTGCTAGCGGGGTTGCGAACACCGGGGAGCTGTTTTTT
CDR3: CASSASGVANTGELFF

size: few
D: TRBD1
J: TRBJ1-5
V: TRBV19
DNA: TGTGCCAGTAGTAAACAGGGGGCGGTAAGCAATCAGCCCCAGCATTTT
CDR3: CASSKQGAVSNQPQHF

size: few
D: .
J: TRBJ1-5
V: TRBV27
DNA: TGTGCCAGCAGTCCCAGGATTTATAGCAATCAGCCCCAGCATTTT
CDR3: CASSPRIYSNQPQHF

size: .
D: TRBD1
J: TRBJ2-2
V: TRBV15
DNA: TGTGCCACCAGCAGAGATGGGGGCCTTTGGACAGGAGTGACCGGGGAGCTGCTTTTT
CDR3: CATSRDGGLWTGVTGELLF

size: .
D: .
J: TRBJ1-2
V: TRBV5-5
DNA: TGTGCCAGCAGCCCTTTAGCTAACTATGGCTACACCTTC
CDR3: CASSPLANYGYTF

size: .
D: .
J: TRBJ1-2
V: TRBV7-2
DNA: TGTGCCAGCAGGTTGGAGGGGGGCGGCTACACCTTC
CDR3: CASRLEGGGYTF

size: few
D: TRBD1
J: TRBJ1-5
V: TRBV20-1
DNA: TGCAGTGCTGAGGACAGGGGGTTTGGTCAGCCCCAGCATTTT
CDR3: CSAEDRGFGQPQHF

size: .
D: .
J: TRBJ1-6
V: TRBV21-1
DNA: TGTGCCAGCAGCAAGCTGGGATTGTGTAATTCACCCCTCCACTTT
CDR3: CASSKLGLCNSPLHF

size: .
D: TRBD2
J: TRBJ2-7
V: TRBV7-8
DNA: TGTGCCAGCAGCGCCCGACTAGCAGCCGCTTCTTTGCAGTACTTC
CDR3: CASSARLAAASLQYF

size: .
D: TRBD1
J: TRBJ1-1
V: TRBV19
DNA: TGTGCCACCAACAGGGGGGGGCTCATGAACACTGAAGCTTTCTTT
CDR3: CATNRGGLMNTEAFF